These 29 T cell receptor beta chains came from one sample sequenced in a study of regulatory T cells in long-lasting Graves disease. The time point here: persistent/refractory GD, antithyroid drugs over 5 years with positive TRAb. The TCR library was prepared using RNA isolated from PBMCs. Both iRepertoire HTBI primers and Arm-PCR of CDR3 regions were used to build the TCR beta libraries. In TCRdb, the multiplex PCR reads were re-called with MiXCR into one record per CDR3 protein. The table records around 510,000 distinct CDR3 sequences, around 20% of them present only once. Sequences were derived from peripheral blood mononuclear cells (PBMCs), sampled when the disease was refractory, from a patient treated with antithyroid drugs. The receptors shown here come from a female donor with Graves disease.

This clonotype was seen only a few times. The DNA of the CDR3 is TGTGCCAGCCCAGGTCCCTACGAGCAGTACTTC. Its protein product is CASPGPYEQYF. This chain connects TRBV6-1 to TRBJ2-7; no firm D call. This CDR3 comprises 11 residues. Germline V gene lookup returns CDR1 MNHNS and CDR2 SASEGT. V was shortened by 8 bases and J by 2 bases, with 7 bases between the two germline ends.

In this sample, this clonotype turned up many times. The genes are TRBV7-2 and TRBJ1-5, with D perhaps TRBD1 (6 bases). There are 15 residues in the CDR3. V was pared by 5 bases and J by 0 bases, with 11 bases between. The germline CDR1 and CDR2 sequences are SGHTA and FQGNSA. The CDR3, as DNA: TGTGCCAGCAGCCTACAGGGTATTAGCAATCAGCCCCAGCATTTT. Its protein is CASSLQGISNQPQHF.

The chain carries TRBV9 and TRBJ2-2; D could derive from TRBD1 or TRBD2 (5 bases each). V lost 4 bases, J lost 3 bases, and 19 bases lay in between. This CDR3 comprises 17 residues. The germline CDR1 and CDR2 sequences are SGDLS and YYNGEE. The CDR3 coding sequence is TGTGCCAGCAGCTTAACGGGGCAGGGAACCTACACCGGGGAGCTGTTTTTT. This gives the protein CASSLTGQGTYTGELFF.

The chain combines TRBV29-1 with TRBJ2-1, with D perhaps TRBD2 (5 bases). Trimming shortened V by 5 bases and J by 0 bases, and 17 bases separated the two germline ends. The CDR3 contains 16 residues. The germline gives CDR1 SQVTM, CDR2 ANQGSEA. CDR3 DNA: TGCAGCGTTCTCTCGAGGGCGCGGAGCTCCTACAATGAGCAGTTCTTC. It codes for CSVLSRARSSYNEQFF.

This clonotype has a handful of counts. This chain joins TRBV9 and TRBJ2-5; TRBD2 is a possible D gene (6 bases). The CDR3 has 17 amino acids. Trimming took 3 bases from V and 4 from J, leaving 22 bases between them. The germline gives CDR1 SGDLS, CDR2 YYNGEE. The CDR3 DNA sequence: TGTGCCAGCAGCGCACCCGGAGGAGGAGCGGGTACAGAGACCCAGTACTTC. Protein sequence: CASSAPGGGAGTETQYF.

This clonotype was seen at least ten times. An end of the junction differs from the germline gene, which may be a read error. The V gene is TRBV12-3 or TRBV12-4, the J gene TRBJ2-5; D remains unclear. The CDR3 extends over 14 amino acids. CDR3 residues: CASSFPAAQGTQYF. The CDR3 DNA reads as TGTGCCAGCAGTTTCCCGGCAGCCCAAGGGACCCAGTACTTC.

At least ten counts were recorded for this clonotype. The genes are TRBV29-1 and TRBJ2-7, with 7 bases identical to TRBD1. V shed 4 bases and J 4 bases; nucleotides not matched to a gene: 4. Germline CDR1 and CDR2: SQVTM and ANQGSEA. CDR3 size: 12 residues. CDR3 DNA sequence: TGCAGCGTTGGGGACAGCCCTTACGAGCAGTACTTC. It is translated as CSVGDSPYEQYF.

V and J are TRBV13 and TRBJ2-6; D not resolved. Trimming cost V 0 bases and J 8 bases, with 11 bases left between them. The CDR3 extends over 15 amino acids. Germline values: CDR1 PRHDT, CDR2 FYEKMQ (reference sequence). In DNA, the CDR3 is TGTGCCAGCAGCTTAGGGCCAGGTCGGACCAACGTCCTGACTTTC. As protein: CASSLGPGRTNVLTF. Variable domain in full (rest from reference TRBV13 and TRBJ2-6): AAGVIQSPRHLIKEKRETATLKCYPIPRHDTVYWYQQGPGQDPQFLISFYEKMQSDKGSIPDRFSAQQFSDYHSELNMSSLELGDSALYFCASSLGPGRTNVLTFGAGSRLTVL.

The table lists this clonotype with a few counts. The chain couples TRBV29-1 to TRBJ2-7; perhaps TRBD1 as D (6 bases). CDR3 length: 15 amino acids. In germline, CDR1 is SQVTM, CDR2 ANQGSEA. V lost 7 bases, J lost 2 bases, and 21 bases lay in between. The CDR3 here is CSAEMGDTDTYEQYF. The CDR3 region has the DNA TGCAGCGCTGAGATGGGGGACACGGATACCTACGAGCAGTACTTC.

There are a few counts of this clonotype. The V call is TRBV10-3, the J call TRBJ2-7; D call uncertain. There are 15 residues in the CDR3. CDR1 and CDR2 from the germline V gene are ENHRY and SYGVKD. The ends were cut back, 3 bases at V and 2 bases at J, with 14 bases in the middle. Here the CDR3 reads CAISEPQISPYEQYF. CDR3 in DNA: TGTGCCATCAGTGAACCACAGATATCTCCCTACGAGCAGTACTTC.

This clonotype has a count of ten or more. This chain connects TRBV27 to TRBJ1-4; 7 bases align to TRBD1. The germline CDR1 and CDR2 sequences are MNHEY and SMNVEV (reference sequence). V lost 2 bases, J lost 5 bases, and 2 bases stayed unmatched. The CDR3 length is 14 residues. The CDR3 DNA follows: TGTGCCAGCAGTTTAACAGGGGTAAATGAAAAACTGTTTTTT. Translated: CASSLTGVNEKLFF.

The chain uses TRBV5-1 and TRBJ2-7; 7 bases are shared with TRBD1. The CDR3 covers 14 residues. Germline values: CDR1 SGHRS, CDR2 YFSETQ. V gave up 2 bases and J gave up 5 bases; unmatched junction bases: 7. CDR3 sequence (DNA): TGCGCCAGCAGCTTTGCAGGGGGAGCGAACGAGCAGTACTTC. Its translation is CASSFAGGANEQYF.

Remarks on this clonotype: This sequence may be a read error, since a much larger clone differs from it by one base. The chain combines TRBV28 with TRBJ1-3, with D unresolved. Germline values: CDR1 MDHEN, CDR2 SYDVKM. The CDR3 loop spans 15 amino acids. The chain's CDR3 is CASSFPERSGNTVYF. The CDR3 DNA reads TGTGCCAGCAGTTTCCCAGAAAGATCTGGAAACACCGTATATTTT.

The V and J genes are TRBV6-1 and TRBJ2-7; D remains ambiguous. CDR1 and CDR2 from the germline V gene are MNHNS and SASEGT. The CDR3 is made up of 15 amino acids. V lost 0 bases, J lost 0 bases, and 9 bases lay in between. The CDR3 region is CASSEAVRSSYEQYF. The CDR3 DNA reads TGTGCCAGCAGTGAAGCAGTGCGGAGCTCCTACGAGCAGTACTTC.

The rearrangement uses TRBV12-3 or TRBV12-4 and TRBJ2-2, with D maybe TRBD1 (6 bases). This CDR3 has 18 amino acids. Trimming removed 6 bases at V and 1 base at J, with 21 bases between. The CDR3 bases are TGTGCCAGCAGCATCCCGGACAGTCACCCCGGGAACACCGGGGAGCTGTTTTTT. Amino acid sequence: CASSIPDSHPGNTGELFF.

The chain employs TRBV6-1 and TRBJ2-7; 13 positions match TRBD2. The junction had 8 bases not matched to a gene; V was cut back by 5 bases and J by 7 bases. The CDR3 is 15 amino acids. Germline V gene sequence: CDR1 MNHNS, CDR2 SASEGT. The CDR3 sequence: CASSTLSGLAGEQYF. CDR3 coding DNA: TGTGCCAGCAGTACCCTCTCGGGACTAGCGGGAGAGCAGTACTTC.

This clonotype showed up many times. V gene TRBV29-1 combines with J gene TRBJ2-7; no clear D gene. The CDR3 has 11 amino acids. Trimming pared 6 bases from V and 3 bases from J, leaving 9 bases between. The V gene's germline CDR1 is SQVTM and CDR2 ANQGSEA. CDR3 amino acids: CSVEKGYEQYF. The CDR3 bases are TGCAGCGTGGAAAAAGGCTACGAGCAGTACTTC.

This chain joins TRBV9 and TRBJ2-7, with TRBD1 matching 12 bases. V dropped 0 bases and J dropped 5; count of bases not matched to a gene: 6. The CDR3 runs to 16 residues. Germline V gene sequence: CDR1 SGDLS, CDR2 YYNGEE. Here the CDR3 DNA reads TGTGCCAGCAGCGTAGCTTGGGACAGGGGGCTCAACGAGCAGTACTTC. It codes for CASSVAWDRGLNEQYF.

This clonotype was detected only a few times. The chain employs TRBV6-1 and TRBJ2-2; 7 bases align to TRBD2. Germline V gene lookup returns CDR1 MNHNS and CDR2 SASEGT. This CDR3 is built from 16 residues. V trimming: 8 bases; J trimming: 4 bases; junction bases outside the gene matches: 13. Here the CDR3 DNA reads TGTGCCAGCTTTACATCCGGGACTACAATCACCGGGGAGCTGTTTTTT. It translates to CASFTSGTTITGELFF.

This clonotype appeared a few times. The chain links TRBV6-1 to TRBJ2-2; a weak D match, TRBD2 (5 bases). V lost 4 bases to trimming and J lost 6 bases, with 15 bases between them. In germline, CDR1 is MNHNS, CDR2 SASEGT. The CDR3 runs to 15 residues. In nucleotides, the CDR3 is TGTGCCAGCAGTGGAGCGGTAAGAAGTCCCGGGGAGCTGTTTTTT. Encoded protein: CASSGAVRSPGELFF.

This clonotype appeared many times. The chain links TRBV6-9 to TRBJ1-6; TRBD1 matches 10 bases. Trimming removed 4 bases from V and 4 bases from J; junction bases left unmatched: 4. The CDR3 covers 16 residues. The germline V gene has CDR1 MNHGY and CDR2 SVAAGI. DNA for the CDR3: TGTGCCAGCAGTTCCCGACAGGGGGCTTATAATTCACCCCTCCACTTT. Protein sequence: CASSSRQGAYNSPLHF.

This clonotype was detected ten times or more. V is TRBV27 and J is TRBJ2-7; 11 nucleotides match TRBD2. CDR3 length: 15 amino acids. J lost 3 bases, V lost 5 bases, and 6 bases had no gene match. Looked up from germline, CDR1 is MNHEY and CDR2 is SMNVEV (reference sequence). CDR3 residues: CASSTNGLAGYEQYF. For the CDR3, the DNA is TGTGCCAGCAGTACTAACGGACTAGCGGGCTACGAGCAGTACTTC.

The chain uses TRBV6-1 and TRBJ2-7; no firm D call. Per the germline V gene, CDR1 is MNHNS and CDR2 is SASEGT. The CDR3 has 10 residues. Trimming pared 6 bases from V and 5 bases from J, leaving 5 bases between. The CDR3 loop is CASRKDEQYF. The CDR3 DNA follows: TGTGCCAGCAGGAAGGACGAGCAGTACTTC.

This chain connects TRBV5-8 to TRBJ2-3, with 12 bases aligning to TRBD2. The CDR3 length is 19 residues. From germline, CDR1 is SGHTS and CDR2 YDEGEE. Losses at the gene ends were 4 bases for V and 1 base for J; bases not matched to a gene: 13. The CDR3 sequence: CASSPLVASGRAGTDTQYF. The CDR3 region has the DNA TGTGCCAGCAGCCCTCTCGTGGCTAGCGGGAGGGCCGGCACAGATACGCAGTATTTT.

This clonotype was counted at least ten times. This chain connects TRBV10-3 to TRBJ1-6, with 10 bases matching TRBD1. CDR1 and CDR2 (germline): ENHRY, SYGVKD. The trim removed 7 bases at V and 8 bases at J, leaving 5 bases unmatched. CDR3 length: 14 amino acids. This CDR3 reads CAINRGTGDSPLHF. CDR3 in DNA: TGTGCCATCAATCGCGGGACAGGGGATTCACCCCTCCACTTT.

The V call is TRBV28, the J call TRBJ2-1; D gene uncertain. Germline CDR1 MDHEN, CDR2 SYDVKM. Trimming took 5 bases from V and 4 from J, leaving 18 bases between them. The CDR3 is made up of 16 amino acids. For the CDR3, the DNA is TGTGCCAGCAGTAACCCGTTCGTGGGGTATTACAATGAGCAGTTCTTC. Its protein is CASSNPFVGYYNEQFF. Looking up the rest from reference TRBV28 and TRBJ2-1 gives the full variable domain: DVKVTQSSRYLVKRTGEKVFLECVQDMDHENMFWYRQDPGLGLRLIYFSYDVKMKEKGDIPEGYSVSREKKERFSLILESASTNQTSMYLCASSNPFVGYYNEQFFGPGTRLTVL.

This clonotype came up many times. This rearrangement joins TRBV15 to TRBJ1-2; 10 bases line up with TRBD1. V shed 3 bases, J shed 5 bases, and the junction held 6 bases outside the gene matches. This CDR3 spans 15 amino acids. Looked up from germline, CDR1 is LNHNV and CDR2 is YYDKDF (reference sequence). Written as DNA, the CDR3 is TGTGCCACCAGCAGGACGAGGGACAGGGGATATGGCTACACCTTC. Residues: CATSRTRDRGYGYTF.

The chain joins TRBV3-1 to TRBJ2-1, with D tentatively TRBD1 or TRBD2 (6 bases each). Deletions cut 1 base from V and 15 bases from J, with 16 bases between. Germline V gives CDR1 LGHDT, CDR2 YNNKEL (reference sequence). The CDR3 consists of 13 residues. Here the CDR3 DNA reads TGTGCCAGCAGCCAAGGGGGGCTCGTGGGGGGGTTCTTC. Its translation is CASSQGGLVGGFF.

This clonotype was detected many times. The chain recombines TRBV6-2 or TRBV6-3 with TRBJ2-7, with TRBD2 matching over 14 bases. Germline CDR1 MNHEY, CDR2 SVGEGT. V trimming: 0 bases; J trimming: 3 bases; junction bases outside the gene matches: 1. This CDR3 is 16 amino acids long. As DNA, the CDR3 is TGTGCCAGCAGTTACTCCGGACTAGCGGGAGGCTACGAGCAGTACTTC. Translated: CASSYSGLAGGYEQYF.